This T cell receptor beta chain was sequenced during a study of T cells in Graves' hyperthyroidism and ophthalmopathy. About the research overall: Staff took peripheral blood when the initial diagnosis was made, before any treatment began.

Ophthalmopathy patients had moderate-to-severe active disease, CAS ≥3, NOSPECS ≥4, and disease duration under 3 months. Amplification targeted TCR beta CDR3 regions from RNA transcripts. The primer set for the first-round RT-PCR of the TCR CDR3 was HTBI. In TCRdb, the multiplex PCR reads were re-called with MiXCR into one record per CDR3 protein. The sample includes 350,000 or so distinct CDR3 sequences, 18% seen only once; the top ten take 15%. Ten or more counts support this clonotype. Deletions cut 3 bases from V and 1 base from J, with 13 bases between. Germline V gene data show CDR1 as MNHEY and CDR2 as SVGEGT. The CDR3 sequence is 16 residues long.

The chain couples TRBV6-2 or TRBV6-3 to TRBJ1-5; tentatively, D is TRBD1 (6 bases). This TCR was sampled from a woman between 40 and 55 years old with Graves' ophthalmopathy. Source material: blood. The CDR3 DNA reads TGTGCCAGCAGTTATGAGGGGGGTCTCAGCAATCAGCCCCAGCATTTT. Amino acids: CASSYEGGLSNQPQHF.